This T cell receptor beta chain was sequenced for a study of cytomegalovirus exposure and HLA in healthy donors. Researchers ran the PCR with 60 Vbeta and 13 Jbeta primers. TCRdb's table, derived via immunoSEQ multiplex PCR, lists solely in-frame clones and lacks some. The sample consists of a few hundred thousand clones, more than 60% of them appearing once. CDR3 length equals 14 residues. V lost 4 bases to trimming and J lost 2 bases, with 11 bases between them. Germline V CDR1 and CDR2: SGHRS, YFSETQ. Concerning this clone itself: Its antigen is unidentified.

Study results and limitations: The study labeled more than 150 TCR beta chains cytomegalovirus-associated. In a later analysis, HLA-associated TCR beta chains were more clonally expanded than equally common others. A missense DCLRE1C variant was associated with V- and J-gene trimming of TCR beta chains in a later analysis, and an independent cohort replicated the association.

The genes are TRBV5-1 and TRBJ2-3; D call uncertain. The clonotype originates from a woman between 25 and 40 years old in good health and CMV-seronegative. The sequenced sample consisted of PBMCs. The CDR3 nucleotides are TGCGCCAGCAGCCAGTTCGATAACACAGATACGCAGTATTTT. Translating gives CASSQFDNTDTQYF. Variable domain in full (rest from reference TRBV5-1 and TRBJ2-3): KAGVTQTPRYLIKTRGQQVTLSCSPISGHRSVSWYQQTPGQGLQFLFEYFSETQRNKGNFPGRFSGRQFSNSRSEMNVSTLELGDSALYLCASSQFDNTDTQYFGPGTRLTVL.